This is a list of T cell receptor beta chains from one sample in a study of T cell responses to AZD1222 COVID-19 vaccine. Produced via immunoSEQ multiplex PCR; TCRdb's table is partial and in-frame only. The table records more than 140,000 clones, about nine tenths of them present only once. The specimen comprised peripheral blood, sampled on day 0 of MenACWY control vaccination. These receptors originate from an adult in good health. The CDR3 runs from the conserved cysteine through the conserved F or W. A D gene is named only where the DNA matches it firmly. Rows give clone size only sometimes, using once, few, many, or a class for an expanded clone.

v_call	clone_size	d_call	j_call	cdr3_aa	cdr3_nt
TRBV21-1	-	-	TRBJ2-1	CASSKDRLTSGPYNEQFF	TGTGCCAGCAGCAAAGATCGGCTGACTAGCGGGCCCTACAATGAGCAGTTCTTC
TRBV29-1	-	-	TRBJ2-6	CSAVVGSGANVLTF	TGCAGCGCCGTGGTAGGGTCTGGGGCCAACGTCCTGACTTTC
TRBV19	-	-	TRBJ1-2	CASRALGAGYGYTF	TGTGCCAGTAGAGCCCTGGGGGCGGGCTATGGCTACACCTTC
TRBV27	-	-	TRBJ1-1	CASSLLMRQFVFF	TGTGCCAGCAGTTTATTAATGAGACAGTTTGTTTTCTTT
TRBV7-9	-	-	TRBJ1-2	CASSPRNVNYGYTF	TGTGCCAGCAGCCCCCGGAACGTGAACTATGGCTACACCTTC
TRBV4-2	-	TRBD1	TRBJ2-7	CASSQGPEGQGRHYEQYF	TGTGCCAGCAGCCAAGGTCCTGAGGGACAGGGACGGCACTACGAGCAGTACTTC
TRBV9	-	-	TRBJ1-2	CASSLPGAGISGYTF	TGTGCCAGCAGCTTACCGGGGGCGGGGATTAGTGGCTACACCTTC
TRBV27	once	-	TRBJ2-7	CASHTASREIPYEQYF	TGTGCCAGTCATACCGCGAGCAGGGAGATACCCTACGAGCAGTACTTC
TRBV30	-	-	TRBJ1-6	CAWTGAANSPLHF	TGTGCCTGGACAGGAGCTGCCAATTCACCCCTCCACTTT
TRBV28	-	-	TRBJ2-2	CASASEGGNTGELFF	TGTGCCAGCGCGAGTGAAGGTGGGAACACCGGGGAGCTGTTTTTT
TRBV5-1	few	-	TRBJ2-3	CASGLLTDTQYF	TGCGCCAGCGGGCTACTCACAGATACGCAGTATTTT
TRBV11-2	-	TRBD1	TRBJ1-2	CASSRRDRNYGYTF	TGTGCCAGCAGTCGTAGGGACAGAAACTATGGCTACACCTTC
TRBV6-5	once	-	TRBJ2-1	CASSQQGGSYNEQFF	TGTGCCAGCAGCCAGCAAGGAGGTTCCTACAATGAGCAGTTCTTC
TRBV19	-	TRBD1	TRBJ1-1	CASSIEPGQGGTEAFF	TGTGCCAGTAGTATAGAACCGGGACAGGGAGGCACTGAAGCTTTCTTT
TRBV19	-	-	TRBJ1-4	CASSTREKLFF	TGTGCCAGTAGTACACGAGAAAAACTGTTTTTT
TRBV28	-	-	TRBJ2-7	CASRPGHRGGTYEQYF	TGTGCCAGCAGGCCAGGGCACAGGGGGGGTACCTACGAGCAGTACTTC
TRBV10-3	-	TRBD1	TRBJ2-3	CAISSGGATDTQYF	TGTGCCATCAGTTCAGGGGGTGCAACAGATACGCAGTATTTT
TRBV6-5	few	-	TRBJ2-2	CASSDRFDTGELFF	TGTGCCAGCAGCGACAGATTTGACACCGGGGAGCTGTTTTTT
TRBV6-2/TRBV6-3	-	-	TRBJ1-2	CASSDRIHGYTF	TGTGCCAGCAGTGACAGGATACATGGCTACACCTTC
TRBV7-7	-	-	TRBJ2-5	CASSLARQETQYF	TGTGCTAGCAGCTTAGCCAGACAAGAGACCCAGTACTTC
TRBV5-5	-	-	TRBJ2-7	CASSLAGQADYEQYF	TGTGCCAGCAGCTTGGCCGGTCAGGCCGACTACGAGCAGTACTTC
TRBV2	-	-	TRBJ1-2	CASSALGANYGYTF	TGTGCCAGCAGTGCACTGGGGGCCAACTATGGCTACACCTTC
TRBV13	-	-	TRBJ2-2	CASSYSRGNTGELFF	TGTGCCAGCAGCTACAGCCGGGGGAACACCGGGGAGCTGTTTTTT
TRBV4-1	few	TRBD1	TRBJ1-2	CASSQGQGVTNYGYTF	TGCGCCAGCAGCCAGGGACAGGGGGTGACTAACTATGGCTACACCTTC
TRBV7-9	-	-	TRBJ1-1	CASNRVTEAFF	TGTGCCAGCAATAGGGTTACTGAAGCTTTCTTT
TRBV9	-	TRBD1	TRBJ1-4	CASSGNRGGSEKLFF	TGTGCCAGCAGCGGAAACAGGGGGGGCAGTGAAAAACTGTTTTTT
TRBV2	-	-	TRBJ2-7	CASSEDGRTYEQYF	TGTGCCAGCAGTGAGGATGGCAGGACCTACGAGCAGTACTTC
TRBV5-5	once	-	TRBJ1-6	CASSLLEDNSPLHF	TGTGCCAGCAGCTTATTAGAAGATAATTCACCCCTCCACTTT
TRBV3-1/TRBV3-2	-	TRBD1	TRBJ1-5	CASSHTGEGPQHF	TGTGCCAGCAGCCATACAGGGGAAGGACCCCAGCATTTT
TRBV6-5	-	-	TRBJ2-3	CASSYRGARTDTQYF	TGTGCCAGCAGTTACAGGGGGGCCCGGACAGATACGCAGTATTTT
TRBV7-9	-	-	TRBJ2-7	CASSKSPSYEQYF	TGTGCCAGCAGCAAATCCCCTTCCTACGAGCAGTACTTC
TRBV28	-	-	TRBJ1-1	CASSFSGGPGTEAFF	TGTGCCAGCAGTTTTTCCGGGGGGCCAGGCACTGAAGCTTTCTTT
TRBV19	-	-	TRBJ2-4	CASSILLAKNIQYF	TGTGCCAGTAGTATATTACTGGCCAAAAACATTCAGTACTTC
TRBV21-1	-	-	TRBJ1-2	CASSKGQDGYTF	TGTGCCAGCAGCAAAGGGCAGGATGGCTACACCTTC
TRBV12-3/TRBV12-4	-	TRBD1	TRBJ1-5	CASRQGVQPQHF	TGTGCCAGCAGACAGGGGGTTCAGCCCCAGCATTTT
TRBV7-9	-	-	TRBJ1-2	CASSSQAQGIYGYTF	TGTGCCAGCAGCTCGCAAGCACAGGGAATCTATGGCTACACCTTC
TRBV6-5	-	-	TRBJ2-5	CATGEETQYF	TGTGCCACCGGGGAAGAGACCCAGTACTTC